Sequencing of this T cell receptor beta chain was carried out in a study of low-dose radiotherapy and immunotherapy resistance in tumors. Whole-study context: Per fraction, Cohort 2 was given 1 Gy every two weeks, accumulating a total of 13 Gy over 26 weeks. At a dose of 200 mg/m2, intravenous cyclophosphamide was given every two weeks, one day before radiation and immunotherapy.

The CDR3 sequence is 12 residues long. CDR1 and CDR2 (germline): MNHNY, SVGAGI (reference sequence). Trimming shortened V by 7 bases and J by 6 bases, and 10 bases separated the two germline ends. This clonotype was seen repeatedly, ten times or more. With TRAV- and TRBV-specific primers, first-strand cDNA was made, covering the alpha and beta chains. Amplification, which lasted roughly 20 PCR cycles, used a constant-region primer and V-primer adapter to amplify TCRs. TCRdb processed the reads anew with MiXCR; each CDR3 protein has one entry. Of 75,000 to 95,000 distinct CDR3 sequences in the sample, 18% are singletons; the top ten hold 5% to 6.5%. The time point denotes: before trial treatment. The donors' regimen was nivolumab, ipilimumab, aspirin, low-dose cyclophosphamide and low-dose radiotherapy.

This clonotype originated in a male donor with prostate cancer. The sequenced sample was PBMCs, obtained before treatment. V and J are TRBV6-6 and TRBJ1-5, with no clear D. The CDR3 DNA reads TGTGCCAGCAAATTAGTCGGTCAGCCCCAGCATTTT. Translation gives CASKLVGQPQHF.